This T cell receptor beta chain was identified during a study of blood T cell repertoires in COVID-19. About the research overall: Sample material is recorded as cDNA or gDNA derived from T cells, B-cell-depleted T cells, or PBMCs.

Profiled with immunoSEQ multiplex PCR; TCRdb holds only in-frame clones, not every one. The sample lists 200,000 to 250,000 clones, 80% to 90% occurring once. The germline gives CDR1 LNHDA, CDR2 SQIVND (reference sequence). CDR3 size: 15 residues. J lost 2 bases, V lost 4 bases, and 4 bases had no gene match. Sequenced material: peripheral blood. This TCR derives from a man in his fifties or sixties with acute or convalescent COVID-19. This chain connects TRBV19 to TRBJ1-4; 7 bases map to TRBD1. In DNA, the CDR3 is TGTGCCAGTAGTAGCACAGGGGTCACTAATGAAAAACTGTTTTTT. This gives the protein CASSSTGVTNEKLFF. Together with reference TRBV19 and TRBJ1-4, the CDR3 gives the full variable domain: DGGITQSPKYLFRKEGQNVTLSCEQNLNHDAMYWYRQDPGQGLRLIYYSQIVNDFQKGDIAEGYSVSREKKESFPLTVTSAQKNPTAFYLCASSSTGVTNEKLFFGSGTQLSVL.